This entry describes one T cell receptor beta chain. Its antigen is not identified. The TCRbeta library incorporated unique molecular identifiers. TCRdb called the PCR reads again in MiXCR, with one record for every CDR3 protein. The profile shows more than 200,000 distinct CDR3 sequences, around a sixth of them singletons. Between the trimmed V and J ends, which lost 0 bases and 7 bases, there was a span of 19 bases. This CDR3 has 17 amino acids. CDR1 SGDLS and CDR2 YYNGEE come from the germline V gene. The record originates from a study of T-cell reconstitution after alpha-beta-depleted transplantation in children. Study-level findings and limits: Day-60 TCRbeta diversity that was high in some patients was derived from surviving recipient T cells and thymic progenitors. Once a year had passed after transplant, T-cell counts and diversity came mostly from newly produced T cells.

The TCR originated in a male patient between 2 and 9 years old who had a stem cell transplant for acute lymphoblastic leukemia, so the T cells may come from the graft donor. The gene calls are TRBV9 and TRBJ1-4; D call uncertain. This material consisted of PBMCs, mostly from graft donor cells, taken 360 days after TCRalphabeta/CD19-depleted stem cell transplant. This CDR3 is CASSVAVADLTGEKLFF. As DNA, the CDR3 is TGTGCCAGCAGCGTAGCCGTCGCGGATCTAACGGGTGAAAAACTGTTTTTT.